This T cell receptor (beta chain) came from a study of response to subunit inactivated influenza vaccine. One entry per CDR3 protein results from TCRdb running MiXCR on the RT-PCR reads. The repertoire holds hundreds of thousands of distinct CDR3 sequences, under 15% seen once, with around 13% in the top ten. Study results and limitations: After each seasonal influenza vaccination, few new T cells are recruited, the authors suggested.

V trimming: 5 bases; J trimming: 2 bases; junction bases outside the gene matches: 5. This CDR3 region has 15 residues. Germline assignment: CDR1 ENHRY and CDR2 SYGVKD. This clonotype was picked up a small number of times. No antigen is known for it. The source of this sequence is a man aged 45-65 years who received an inactivated influenza vaccine. The input for sequencing was PBMCs from blood, taken 35 to 45 days after vaccination. The chain is built from TRBV10-3 and TRBJ1-5, with 8 bases identical to TRBD1. The CDR3 DNA reads as TGTGCCATCAGTAACGGACAGGGTGGCAATCAGCCCCAGCATTTT. It translates to CAISNGQGGNQPQHF.